These T cell receptor beta chains were read from a single sample in a study of Ad26.COV2.S vaccination and SARS-CoV-2 variants. The table came from immunoSEQ multiplex PCR; TCRdb's copy has only in-frame clones and leaves some out. The sample lists hundreds of thousands of clones; 89% were seen once. The sample in question was peripheral blood, obtained in a trial of Ad26.COV2.S vaccine versus placebo. The receptors derive from a person aged 18-60 years who received the Ad26.COV2.S COVID-19 vaccine or a placebo. Both conserved end residues are part of each CDR3. The D gene is left open where the match is weak. Some rows have no size entry. The others give once, few or many, or a class for an expanded clone.

j_gene	v_gene	d_gene	abundance	CDR3aa
TRBJ2-3	TRBV7-2	.	.	CASIPLGQSTDTQYF
TRBJ1-2	TRBV5-1	.	.	CASSSPEGANYGYTF
TRBJ1-5	TRBV10-3	.	few	CAIKEGGGNQPQHF
TRBJ1-2	TRBV7-9	.	.	CASSLVLYRETYGYTF
TRBJ1-1	TRBV28	.	.	CASSLLGLVTEAFF
TRBJ1-5	TRBV7-9	.	.	CASSSGGQPQHF
TRBJ1-1	TRBV5-6	.	.	CASSLWGNAYTEAFF
TRBJ1-6	TRBV2	TRBD1	.	CASSEANRGTSPLHF
TRBJ2-4	TRBV19	.	.	CASSDGMLAKNIQYF
TRBJ2-3	TRBV7-2	.	.	CASSNEAASTDTQYF
TRBJ2-3	TRBV11-3	.	.	CASSFDRQADTQYF
TRBJ2-3	TRBV4-3	TRBD2	.	CASSQSPNPGLAGDTQYF